This T cell receptor (beta chain) derives from a study of T cells in Graves' hyperthyroidism and ophthalmopathy. Amplified TCR beta CDR3 regions derived from RNA transcripts. HTBI primers were the set used in a first-round RT-PCR of the TCR CDR3. TCRdb fed the multiplex PCR reads into MiXCR, producing one record per CDR3 protein. The repertoire holds approximately 640,000 distinct CDR3 sequences, with 45% as singletons. This clonotype was recorded only once. Antigen specificity is unknown. This likely comes from a read error, as the CDR3 has no conserved phenylalanine or tryptophan at its end. Overall study findings and caveats: Blood also showed most of the thyroid clonotypes that were expanded above 0.001.

Patients were excluded for uncontrolled infection, other autoimmune disease, pregnancy or lactation. Diagnoses rested on clinical symptoms, serum thyroxine and TRAb, thyroid ultrasound and orbital computed tomography. The TCR comes from an adult man with Graves' disease, either hyperthyroidism or ophthalmopathy (not recorded which). The sequenced material came from peripheral blood or thyroid tissue (not recorded which).

The CDR3, as DNA: TGTGCCAGTAGTACCGGGACAGGGTATAATTCACCCCTCCACAGT. Its protein product is CASSTGTGYNSPLHS. The chain employs TRBV19 and TRBJ1-6; TRBD1 agrees at 9 bases. This CDR3 contains 15 residues. Germline loops: CDR1 LNHDA, CDR2 SQIVND (reference sequence). V lost 4 bases and J lost 4; bases outside the gene matches: 2.